A single sample is the source of the 5 T cell receptor beta chains below, sequenced in a study of metastatic and nonmetastatic thyroid tumors. TCRdb reassembled clones from the PCR reads with MiXCR. The sample records about 92,000 clones, 14% to 15% being singletons. Treatment of any kind had been given to no patient before thyroid surgery. The material sequenced was blood. Receptor source: a female donor with papillary thyroid cancer or a benign thyroid nodule (not recorded which). Some clones in this sample may be carry-over from other donors' samples.

This clone was detected only a few times. The rearrangement links TRBV6-1 to TRBJ2-1; 7 bases agree with TRBD2. The CDR3 consists of 15 residues. The V and J ends lost 2 bases and 5 bases, in that order; junction bases with no gene match: 6. Per the germline V gene, CDR1 is MNHNS and CDR2 is SASEGT. The CDR3 DNA reads as TGTGCCAGCAGTGAAAGGCTCGCGGGGGACAATGAGCAGTTCTTC. This encodes CASSERLAGDNEQFF.

The chain combines TRBV5-1 with TRBJ2-3; the match to TRBD2 covers 8 bases. V was pared by 0 bases and J by 3 bases, with 12 bases of the junction left unmatched. This CDR3 comprises 18 residues. Germline CDR1 reads SGHRS; CDR2 reads YFSETQ. CDR3: CASSLVPLPSGSTDTQYF. DNA of the CDR3: TGCGCCAGCAGCTTGGTGCCCTTGCCGAGCGGGAGTACAGATACGCAGTATTTT.

With regard to this clone: A much larger clonotype is one base distant, so this may be a read error. V and J are TRBV11-2 and TRBJ2-5; D assignment may be TRBD1 or TRBD2 (5 bases each). The germline V gene encodes CDR1 SGHAT and CDR2 FQNNGV. V was shortened by 1 base and J by 5 bases, with 17 bases between the two germline ends. The CDR3 length is 16 residues. CDR3 nucleotides: TGTGCCAGCAGCTTAGCCCCGACAAGGGGAGATGAGACCCAGTACTTC. Protein sequence: CASSLAPTRGDETQYF.

This clone was recorded many times. Within the sample, other DNA sequences also encode this same CDR3. This chain connects TRBV29-1 to TRBJ2-6; D gene ambiguous. The germline V and J ends were trimmed by 4 bases and 3 bases, with 10 bases remaining between them. The CDR3 covers 14 residues. Germline CDR1 SQVTM, CDR2 ANQGSEA. The CDR3 reads CSVGRAGGANVLTF. The CDR3 DNA sequence: TGCAGCGTTGGTAGGGCAGGTGGGGCCAACGTCCTGACTTTC.

There are a few counts of this clone. The rearrangement links TRBV27 to TRBJ1-2, with 7 bases matching TRBD1. The J segment lost 2 bases and the V segment lost 5 bases, leaving 5 bases of the junction unmatched. CDR3 size: 14 residues. CDR1 is MNHEY, CDR2 SMNVEV, per germline (reference sequence). DNA for the CDR3: TGTGCCAGCAGTCTCCACAGGGGCAACTATGGCTACACCTTC. It specifies CASSLHRGNYGYTF.